The 3 T cell receptor beta chains listed next were all sequenced from one sample in a study of blood T cells in healthy people across ages. Combining a sample-barcoded 5' primer with a J-beta primer mix, a second PCR ran for roughly 7 to 12 cycles. MiXCR was run by TCRdb on the 5' RACE reads, yielding one entry per CDR3 protein. The sample contains about 970,000 distinct CDR3 sequences, just over 50% of which appear only once. The sequenced sample was blood. The receptors were sampled from a woman aged 55-70 years in good health.

CDR3 nucleotides: TGCAGCGTTGGTAAGCCAGGGGCCAACGTCCTGACTTTC. Encoded protein: CSVGKPGANVLTF. The chain employs TRBV29-1 and TRBJ2-6; no firm D call. The CDR3 covers 13 residues. Germline V gene data show CDR1 as SQVTM and CDR2 as ANQGSEA. Trimming cost V 4 bases and J 4 bases, with 8 bases left between them. Together with reference TRBV29-1 and TRBJ2-6, the CDR3 gives the full variable domain: SAVISQKPSRDICQRGTSLTIQCQVDSQVTMMFWYRQQPGQSLTLIATANQGSEATYESGFVIDKFPISRPNLTFSTLTVSNMSPEDSSIYLCSVGKPGANVLTFGAGSRLTVL.

The rearrangement links TRBV9 to TRBJ2-7; D is perhaps TRBD1 or TRBD2 (5 bases each). CDR3 length equals 15 residues. Deletions cut 2 bases from V and 0 bases from J, with 12 bases between. Germline lookup yields CDR1 SGDLS and CDR2 YYNGEE. The CDR3 coding sequence is TGTGCCAGCAGCGTGGGGCAGGGACGCTCCTACGAGCAGTACTTC. Translating gives CASSVGQGRSYEQYF.

In this sample, this clonotype turned up once. The rearrangement links TRBV7-9 to TRBJ2-5; D is perhaps TRBD2 (5 bases). Looked up from germline, CDR1 is SEHNR and CDR2 is FQNEAQ (reference sequence). Trimming took off 5 bases at V and 5 bases at J, with 18 bases between the two ends. The CDR3 totals 15 residues. The CDR3 region is CASSEQAVPGETQYF. DNA for the CDR3: TGTGCCAGCAGCGAACAAGCGGTCCCCGGGGAGACCCAGTACTTC.